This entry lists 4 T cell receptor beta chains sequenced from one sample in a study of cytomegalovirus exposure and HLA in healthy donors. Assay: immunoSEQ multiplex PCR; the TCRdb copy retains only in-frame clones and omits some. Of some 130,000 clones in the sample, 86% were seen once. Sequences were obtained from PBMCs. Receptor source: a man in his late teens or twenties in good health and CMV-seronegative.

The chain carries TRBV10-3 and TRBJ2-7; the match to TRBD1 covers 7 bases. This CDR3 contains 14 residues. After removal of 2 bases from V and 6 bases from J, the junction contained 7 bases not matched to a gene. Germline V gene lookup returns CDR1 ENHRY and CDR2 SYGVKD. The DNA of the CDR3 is TGTGCCATCAGTGAGGTGACAGGGCGGATCGAGCAGTACTTC. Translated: CAISEVTGRIEQYF.

The CDR3 reads CASSKGGGDFYEQYF. The CDR3 nucleotides are TGTGCCAGCAGCAAAGGCGGGGGGGACTTTTACGAGCAGTACTTC. J is TRBJ2-7 and V is TRBV21-1; the DNA was not used to check the table's D call, TRBD2. TRBV21-1 is a known pseudogene. This CDR3 has 15 amino acids.

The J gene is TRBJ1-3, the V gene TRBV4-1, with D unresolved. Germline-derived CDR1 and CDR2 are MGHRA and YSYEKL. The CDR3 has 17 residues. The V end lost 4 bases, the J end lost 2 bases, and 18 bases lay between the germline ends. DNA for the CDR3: TGCGCCAGCAGCCTGTTCCATAATACAGAAACTGGAAACACCATATATTTT. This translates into CASSLFHNTETGNTIYF.

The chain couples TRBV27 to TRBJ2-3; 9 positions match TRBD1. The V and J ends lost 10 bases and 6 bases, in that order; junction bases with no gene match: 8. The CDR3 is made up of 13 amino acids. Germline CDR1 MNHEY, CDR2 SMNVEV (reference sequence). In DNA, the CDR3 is TGTGCCACCGGGACAGGGCATTTGGATACGCAGTATTTT. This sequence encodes CATGTGHLDTQYF.